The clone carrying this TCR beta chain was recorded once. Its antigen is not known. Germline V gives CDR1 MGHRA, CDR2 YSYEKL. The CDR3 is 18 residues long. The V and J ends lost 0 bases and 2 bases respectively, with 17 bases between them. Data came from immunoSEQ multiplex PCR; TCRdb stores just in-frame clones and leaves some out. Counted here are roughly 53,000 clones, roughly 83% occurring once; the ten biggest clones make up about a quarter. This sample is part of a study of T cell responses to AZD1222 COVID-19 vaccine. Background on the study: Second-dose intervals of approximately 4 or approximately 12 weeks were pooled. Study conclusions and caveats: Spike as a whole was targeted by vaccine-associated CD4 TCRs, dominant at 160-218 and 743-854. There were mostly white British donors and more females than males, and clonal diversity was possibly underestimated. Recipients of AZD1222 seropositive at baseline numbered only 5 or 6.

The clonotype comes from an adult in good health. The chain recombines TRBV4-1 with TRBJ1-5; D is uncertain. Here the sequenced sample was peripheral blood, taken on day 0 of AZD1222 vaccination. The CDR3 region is CASSQDFSEGEGNQPQHF. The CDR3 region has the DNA TGCGCCAGCAGCCAAGATTTCTCGGAGGGTGAAGGCAATCAGCCCCAGCATTTT.